One sample yielded the 2 T cell receptor beta chains listed below, sequenced in a study of shared clonotypes between healthy human individuals. The assay was immunoSEQ multiplex PCR, and TCRdb's table has in-frame clones only and misses some. Here the sample spans 2 million to 3 million clones, approximately 93% being singletons. The sample consisted of naive CD4+ T cells from PBMCs. The subset here: CD45RA+ positively selected. The receptor set was obtained from a man aged 18 to 35 in good health. Some clones in this sample may be carry-over from other donors' samples.

The chain recombines TRBV7-8 with TRBJ2-6; possible D gene TRBD2, 5 bases. This CDR3 region has 16 residues. Trimming took off 5 bases at V and 2 bases at J, with 13 bases between the two ends. Per the germline V gene, CDR1 is SGHVS and CDR2 is FQNEAQ. The CDR3: CASSGGQPAGANVLTF. Written as DNA, the CDR3 is TGTGCCAGCAGCGGCGGGCAACCTGCTGGGGCCAACGTCCTGACTTTC. Drawing the rest from reference TRBV7-8 and TRBJ2-6, the complete variable domain is GAGVSQSPRYKVAKRGQDVALRCDPISGHVSLFWYQQALGQGPEFLTYFQNEAQLDKSGLPSDRFFAERPEGSVSTLKIQRTQQEDSAVYLCASSGGQPAGANVLTFGAGSRLTVL.

As to this clone: Other DNA sequences in the sample encode the same CDR3. This rearrangement joins TRBV5-1 to TRBJ2-5; D is tentatively TRBD1 or TRBD2 (5 bases each). The CDR3 contains 14 residues. With 3 bases removed from V and 3 bases from J, the gap between germline ends came to 12 bases. The V gene's germline CDR1 is SGHRS and CDR2 YFSETQ. The CDR3 DNA follows: TGCGCCAGCAGCTCCGGGACCCCTAAAGAGACCCAGTACTTC. Protein sequence: CASSSGTPKETQYF.